These 27 T cell receptor beta chains originate from one sample sequenced in a study of glioma-infiltrating T cells after dendritic cell vaccination. Assay: immunoSEQ multiplex PCR; the TCRdb copy retains only in-frame clones and omits some. The sample carries fewer than 45,000 clones, almost 85% recorded once. Sequenced here: blood, sampled before dendritic cell vaccination. Receptor source: a human donor with glioblastoma.

This chain joins TRBV13 and TRBJ2-1; 8 positions agree with TRBD2. CDR1 and CDR2 from the germline V gene are PRHDT and FYEKMQ (reference sequence). V shed 8 bases, J shed 0 bases, and the junction held 24 bases outside the gene matches. CDR3 length: 21 residues. The DNA for the CDR3 is TGTGCCAGCCTACTTATTGGGGATAGGCGGGGGGATCTCAGCTCCTACAATGAGCAGTTCTTC. Protein: CASLLIGDRRGDLSSYNEQFF.

The V gene is TRBV19, the J gene TRBJ2-7; D is unclear. Germline assignment: CDR1 LNHDA and CDR2 SQIVND (reference sequence). The V end was cut by 5 bases, the J end by 5 bases, with 7 bases between. CDR3 length equals 11 residues. The CDR3, as DNA: TGTGCCAGTAGTGCTCGGGACGAGCAGTACTTC. It is translated as CASSARDEQYF. The whole variable domain, filled in from reference TRBV19 and TRBJ2-7, reads DGGITQSPKYLFRKEGQNVTLSCEQNLNHDAMYWYRQDPGQGLRLIYYSQIVNDFQKGDIAEGYSVSREKKESFPLTVTSAQKNPTAFYLCASSARDEQYFGPGTRLTVT.

Concerning this clone itself: Germline is not matched at one junction end, which may reflect a read error. The sample carries other DNA sequences with the same CDR3. V usage is TRBV5-6 and J usage is TRBJ1-6; D possibly corresponds to TRBD1 (5 bases). Germline-derived CDR1 and CDR2 are SGHDT and YYEEEE. The CDR3 has 14 amino acids. The CDR3 sequence: CASSRGHGYSPLHF. As DNA, the CDR3 is TGTGCCAGCAGCCGAGGACACGGTTATTCCCCCCTCCACTTT. The full variable domain, its missing parts supplied by reference TRBV5-6 and TRBJ1-6, is DAGVTQSPTHLIKTRGQQVTLRCSPKSGHDTVSWYQQALGQGPQFIFQYYEEEERQRGNFPDRFSGHQFPNYSSELNVNALLLGDSALYLCASSRGHGYSPLHFGNGTRLTVT.

The rearrangement uses TRBV19 and TRBJ1-4; tentatively, D is TRBD1 (6 bases). From germline, CDR1 is LNHDA and CDR2 SQIVND (reference sequence). The CDR3 is 20 residues long. V lost 7 bases to trimming and J lost 4 bases, with 31 bases between them. CDR3 sequence: CASNHVRGSAIPAGNEKLFF. The DNA for the CDR3 is TGTGCCAGTAACCACGTCAGGGGATCCGCTATCCCCGCGGGTAATGAAAAACTGTTTTTT. Supplemented by reference TRBV19 and TRBJ1-4, the full variable domain reads DGGITQSPKYLFRKEGQNVTLSCEQNLNHDAMYWYRQDPGQGLRLIYYSQIVNDFQKGDIAEGYSVSREKKESFPLTVTSAQKNPTAFYLCASNHVRGSAIPAGNEKLFFGSGTQLSVL.

This clone has only a few counts. The rearrangement joins TRBV28 to TRBJ2-2; 8 bases line up with TRBD1. The CDR3 is made up of 15 amino acids. After removal of 6 bases from V and 3 bases from J, the junction contained 6 bases not matched to a gene. The germline V gene has CDR1 MDHEN and CDR2 SYDVKM. The CDR3 nucleotides read TGTGCCAGCAGCTCAGGACAGGGTGACACCGGGGAGCTGTTTTTT. Its translation: CASSSGQGDTGELFF.

The chain is built from TRBV19 and TRBJ1-1; D not resolved. This CDR3 is built from 13 residues. Germline V gene lookup returns CDR1 LNHDA and CDR2 SQIVND (reference sequence). The ends were cut back, 3 bases at V and 5 bases at J, with 10 bases in the middle. CDR3 sequence reads: CASSIGERTEAFF. DNA of the CDR3: TGTGCCAGTAGTATCGGGGAACGGACTGAAGCTTTCTTT.

The V and J genes are TRBV7-2 and TRBJ2-7, with 7 nucleotides matching TRBD1. CDR3 length: 14 amino acids. Germline lookup yields CDR1 SGHTA and CDR2 FQGNSA. After removal of 5 bases from V and 3 bases from J, the junction contained 7 bases not matched to a gene. CDR3 loop: CASSAAQGFYEQYF. Here the CDR3 DNA reads TGTGCCAGCAGCGCGGCACAGGGGTTCTACGAGCAGTACTTC. The variable domain in full, with the rest retrieved from reference TRBV7-2 and TRBJ2-7, is GAGVSQSPSNKVTEKGKDVELRCDPISGHTALYWYRQSLGQGLEFLIYFQGNSAPDKSGLPSDRFSAERTGGSVSTLTIQRTQQEDSAVYLCASSAAQGFYEQYFGPGTRLTVT.

J is TRBJ2-7 and V is TRBV5-1, with 8 bases that match TRBD2. The length of the CDR3 is 14 residues. J was trimmed by 5 bases and V by 1 base; bases with no gene match: 5. Germline lookup yields CDR1 SGHRS and CDR2 YFSETQ. The CDR3 loop is CASSLSRGGHEQYF. The CDR3 DNA reads as TGCGCCAGCAGCTTGTCCCGGGGGGGCCACGAGCAGTACTTC.

The rearrangement uses TRBV6-5 and TRBJ2-5; 11 bases map to TRBD1. The V segment lost 5 bases and the J segment 5 bases; nucleotides outside the gene matches: 7. The V gene's germline CDR1 is MNHEY and CDR2 SVGAGI. CDR3 size: 15 residues. The CDR3, as DNA: TGTGCCAGCAGTCGAACGGACAGGGGGCGGGAGACCCAGTACTTC. Translation gives CASSRTDRGRETQYF.

The chain joins TRBV6-5 to TRBJ1-1, with TRBD1 identical over 7 bases. This CDR3 is built from 14 residues. Germline assignment: CDR1 MNHEY and CDR2 SVGAGI. Unmatched junction bases numbered 1, after V lost 2 bases and J lost 1 base. The CDR3 nucleotides read TGTGCCAGCAGTTACGGGGACAGGAACACTGAAGCTTTCTTT. It is translated as CASSYGDRNTEAFF.

The chain joins TRBV27 to TRBJ2-5, with 10 bases matching TRBD1. The J call is doubtful: the DNA matches TRBJ2-7 better. Germline V CDR1 and CDR2: MNHEY, SMNVEV (reference sequence). The CDR3 is 13 residues long. As DNA, the CDR3 is TGTGCCAGCAGGGGACAGGGGTTAGACGAGCAGTACTTC. Its translation is CASRGQGLDEQYF.

The gene calls are TRBV9 and TRBJ2-7; weak D call: TRBD1 (5 bases). The CDR3 runs to 13 residues. From germline, CDR1 is SGDLS and CDR2 YYNGEE. The V end lost 4 bases, the J end lost 2 bases, and 10 bases lay between the germline ends. CDR3 region: CASSPQETYEQYF. DNA for the CDR3: TGTGCCAGCAGCCCACAGGAAACCTACGAGCAGTACTTC.

The chain is built from TRBV5-6 and TRBJ2-7; TRBD1 agrees at 7 bases. The length of the CDR3 is 15 residues. Trimming removed 4 bases from V and 6 bases from J; junction bases left unmatched: 13. The germline gives CDR1 SGHDT, CDR2 YYEEEE. The CDR3 coding sequence is TGTGCCAGCAGCCTGGGACAGCTAATTCTAGGCGAGCAGTACTTC. Translating it yields CASSLGQLILGEQYF.

The chain recombines TRBV30 with TRBJ1-3; D gene unclear. Trimming removed 2 bases at V and 0 bases at J, with 14 bases between. CDR3 length equals 16 residues. Per germline, CDR1 GTSNPN and CDR2 SVGIG (reference sequence). The CDR3 reads CAWSFPRRSSGNTIYF. Here the CDR3 DNA reads TGTGCCTGGAGTTTCCCCAGGAGGAGCTCTGGAAACACCATATATTTT.

V usage is TRBV7-2 and J usage is TRBJ2-3; 9 bases are shared with TRBD2. Germline trimming cut 3 bases from V and 1 base from J; bases unmatched to any gene: 2. CDR1 is SGHTA and CDR2 is FQGNSA in the germline V gene. The CDR3 spans 15 residues. The CDR3 loop reads CASSFSSGGTDTQYF. The CDR3 bases are TGTGCCAGCAGCTTTTCTAGCGGGGGCACAGATACGCAGTATTTT.

V gene TRBV7-3 combines with J gene TRBJ2-5; 9 nucleotides line up with TRBD1. The CDR3 extends over 15 amino acids. The germline CDR1 and CDR2 sequences are SGHTA and FQGTGA. V was pared by 4 bases and J by 5 bases, with 8 bases of the junction left unmatched. The DNA of the CDR3 is TGTGCCAGCAGCTCCACCGGGACAGGGAAGGAGACCCAGTACTTC. Translation: CASSSTGTGKETQYF.

The rearrangement joins TRBV5-6 to TRBJ1-1; 7 bases map to TRBD1. Germline V gene sequence: CDR1 SGHDT, CDR2 YYEEEE. This CDR3 spans 13 amino acids. The ends lost 4 bases at V and 4 bases at J; junction bases unmatched: 4. The CDR3 loop is CASSPTGSTEAFF. The CDR3 bases are TGTGCCAGCAGCCCGACAGGGTCCACTGAAGCTTTCTTT. The entire variable domain, with the rest obtained from reference TRBV5-6 and TRBJ1-1, is as follows: DAGVTQSPTHLIKTRGQQVTLRCSPKSGHDTVSWYQQALGQGPQFIFQYYEEEERQRGNFPDRFSGHQFPNYSSELNVNALLLGDSALYLCASSPTGSTEAFFGQGTRLTVV.

The chain has TRBV25-1 and TRBJ1-1; the D is unclear. CDR3 length: 11 residues. CDR1 and CDR2 (germline): MGHDK, SYGVNS. The V end lost 10 bases, the J end lost 5 bases, and 11 bases lay between the germline ends. DNA for the CDR3: TGTGCCACCCGTTTTTCTACTGAAGCTTTCTTT. Translating it yields CATRFSTEAFF.

This clone is a singleton in its sample. The V gene is TRBV6-5, the J gene TRBJ2-1; tentative D call: TRBD1 (6 bases). Per the germline V gene, CDR1 is MNHEY and CDR2 is SVGAGI. The ends were cut back, 2 bases at V and 10 bases at J, with 15 bases in the middle. This CDR3 spans 14 amino acids. Here the CDR3 reads CASSYPGQLGEQFF. For the CDR3, the DNA is TGTGCCAGCAGTTACCCGGGACAATTGGGGGAGCAGTTCTTC.

The chain joins TRBV5-1 to TRBJ2-4; D unclear. The CDR3 is made up of 14 amino acids. CDR1 and CDR2 from the germline V gene are SGHRS and YFSETQ. Trimming left V 0 bases short and J 2 bases short, with 6 bases between. CDR3 nucleotides: TGCGCCAGCAGCTTGGAACAGACCAAAAACATTCAGTACTTC. Translated, it gives CASSLEQTKNIQYF.

The rearrangement joins TRBV6-5 to TRBJ2-7; perhaps TRBD2 as D (6 bases). The germline V gene has CDR1 MNHEY and CDR2 SVGAGI. Deletions cut 4 bases from V and 7 bases from J, with 20 bases between. The CDR3 spans 15 residues. The CDR3 sequence: CASSFQLGGRWEQYF. Here the CDR3 DNA reads TGTGCCAGCAGTTTTCAGCTCGGGGGACGGTGGGAGCAGTACTTC.

V and J are TRBV4-2 and TRBJ1-1; D is perhaps TRBD1 (5 bases). From germline, CDR1 is LGHNA and CDR2 YNFKEQ. The CDR3 is 15 residues long. V was shortened by 4 bases and J by 1 base, with 13 bases between the two germline ends. CDR3 amino acids: CASSPERQRNTEAFF. CDR3 bases: TGTGCCAGCAGCCCGGAGAGACAGAGGAACACTGAAGCTTTCTTT.

The chain carries TRBV4-3 and TRBJ1-4; a possible D gene is TRBD1 (6 bases). Trimming took off 0 bases at V and 5 bases at J, with 13 bases between the two ends. The CDR3 runs 16 residues. CDR1 and CDR2 (germline): LGHNA, YSLEER. The CDR3 DNA reads TGCGCCAGCAGCCAAGATATCAGGGGAGGGAATGAAAAACTGTTTTTT. This codes for CASSQDIRGGNEKLFF.

The chain carries TRBV4-2 and TRBJ1-1; 10 bases agree with TRBD1. The length of the CDR3 is 17 residues. V was clipped by 4 bases and J by 0 bases; unmatched bases: 8. Germline loops: CDR1 LGHNA, CDR2 YNFKEQ. CDR3 coding DNA: TGTGCCAGCAGCCCACCGGGACAGGGGTTCATGAACACTGAAGCTTTCTTT. Protein sequence: CASSPPGQGFMNTEAFF.

The chain has TRBV27 and TRBJ1-1; D is perhaps TRBD1 (5 bases). This CDR3 contains 13 residues. Per germline, CDR1 MNHEY and CDR2 SMNVEV (reference sequence). The DNA for the CDR3 is TGTGCTACCGGTGTGGGGGGAAACACTGAAGCTTTCTTT. Residues: CATGVGGNTEAFF.

This chain links TRBV6-6 with TRBJ1-4; D possibly corresponds to TRBD1 (6 bases). Germline V gene lookup returns CDR1 MNHNY and CDR2 SVGAGI (reference sequence). Trimming cost V 5 bases and J 0 bases, with 10 bases left between them. The CDR3 loop spans 15 amino acids. CDR3 nucleotide sequence: TGTGCCAGCAGTAAACGACAGGCAACTAATGAAAAACTGTTTTTT. Protein product: CASSKRQATNEKLFF.

The chain employs TRBV2 and TRBJ2-2; 9 bases agree with TRBD2. The CDR3 loop spans 17 amino acids. Germline-derived CDR1 and CDR2 are SNHLY and FYNNEI. With 4 bases clipped from V and 2 bases from J, the junction kept 8 bases outside the gene matches. DNA of the CDR3: TGTGCCAGCAGTGGAGGGCTAGCGGGGACAAACACCGGGGAGCTGTTTTTT. Its translation is CASSGGLAGTNTGELFF.